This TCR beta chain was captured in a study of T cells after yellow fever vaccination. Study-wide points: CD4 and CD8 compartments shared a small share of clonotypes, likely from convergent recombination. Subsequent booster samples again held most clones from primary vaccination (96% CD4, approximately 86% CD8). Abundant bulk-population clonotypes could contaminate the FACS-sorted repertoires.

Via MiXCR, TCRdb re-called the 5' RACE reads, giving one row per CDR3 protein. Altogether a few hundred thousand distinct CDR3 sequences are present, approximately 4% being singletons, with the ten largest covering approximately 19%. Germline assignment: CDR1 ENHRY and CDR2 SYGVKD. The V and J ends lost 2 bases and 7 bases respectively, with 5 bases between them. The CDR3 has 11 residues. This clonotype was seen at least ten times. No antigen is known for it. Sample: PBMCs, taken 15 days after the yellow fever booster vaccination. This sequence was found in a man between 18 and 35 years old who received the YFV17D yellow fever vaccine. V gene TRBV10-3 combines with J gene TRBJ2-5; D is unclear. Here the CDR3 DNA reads TGTGCCATCAGTGAGAGAGGGACCCAGTACTTC. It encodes CAISERGTQYF.